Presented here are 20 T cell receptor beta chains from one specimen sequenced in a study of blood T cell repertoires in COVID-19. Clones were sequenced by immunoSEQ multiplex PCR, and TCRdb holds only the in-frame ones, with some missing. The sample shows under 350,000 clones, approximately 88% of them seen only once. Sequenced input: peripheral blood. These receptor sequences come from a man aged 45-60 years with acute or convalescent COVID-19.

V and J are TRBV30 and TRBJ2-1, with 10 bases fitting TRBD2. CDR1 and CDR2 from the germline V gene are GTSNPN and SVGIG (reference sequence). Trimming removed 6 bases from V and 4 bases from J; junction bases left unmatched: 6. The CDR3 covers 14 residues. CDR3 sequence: CACQSGGVYNEQFF. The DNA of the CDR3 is TGTGCCTGCCAGAGCGGGGGGGTGTACAATGAGCAGTTCTTC.

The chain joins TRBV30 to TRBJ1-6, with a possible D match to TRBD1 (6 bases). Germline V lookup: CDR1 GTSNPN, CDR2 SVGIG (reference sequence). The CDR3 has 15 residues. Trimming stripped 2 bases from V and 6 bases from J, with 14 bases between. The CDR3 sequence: CAWSSKQGLNSPLHF. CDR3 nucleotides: TGTGCCTGGAGTTCCAAACAGGGTCTTAATTCACCCCTCCACTTT.

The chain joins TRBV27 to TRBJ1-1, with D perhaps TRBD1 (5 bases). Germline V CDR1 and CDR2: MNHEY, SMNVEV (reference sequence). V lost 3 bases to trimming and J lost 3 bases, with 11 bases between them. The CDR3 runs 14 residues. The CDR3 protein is CASSLAGGDTEAFF. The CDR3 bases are TGTGCCAGCAGTTTGGCAGGAGGGGACACTGAAGCTTTCTTT.

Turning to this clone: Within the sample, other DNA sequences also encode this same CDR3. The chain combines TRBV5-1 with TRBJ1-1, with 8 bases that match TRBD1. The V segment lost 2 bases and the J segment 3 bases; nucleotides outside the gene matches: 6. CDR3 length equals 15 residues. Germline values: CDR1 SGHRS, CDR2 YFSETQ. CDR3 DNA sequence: TGCGCCAGCAGCTTACGACAGGGGAGGGACACTGAAGCTTTCTTT. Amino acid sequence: CASSLRQGRDTEAFF. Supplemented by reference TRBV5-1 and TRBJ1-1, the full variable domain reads KAGVTQTPRYLIKTRGQQVTLSCSPISGHRSVSWYQQTPGQGLQFLFEYFSETQRNKGNFPGRFSGRQFSNSRSEMNVSTLELGDSALYLCASSLRQGRDTEAFFGQGTRLTVV.

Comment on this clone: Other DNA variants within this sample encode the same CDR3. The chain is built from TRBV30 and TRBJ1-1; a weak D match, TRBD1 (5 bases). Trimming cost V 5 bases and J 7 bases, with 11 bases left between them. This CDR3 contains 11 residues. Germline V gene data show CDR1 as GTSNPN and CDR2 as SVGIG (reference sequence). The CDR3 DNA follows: TGTGCCTGGTCCGACAGAGTTGAAGCTTTCTTT. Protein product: CAWSDRVEAFF. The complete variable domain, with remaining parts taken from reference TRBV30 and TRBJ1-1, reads SQTIHQWPATLVQPVGSPLSLECTVEGTSNPNLYWYRQAAGRGLQLLFYSVGIGQISSEVPQNLSASRPQDRQFILSSKKLLLSDSGFYLCAWSDRVEAFFGQGTRLTVV.

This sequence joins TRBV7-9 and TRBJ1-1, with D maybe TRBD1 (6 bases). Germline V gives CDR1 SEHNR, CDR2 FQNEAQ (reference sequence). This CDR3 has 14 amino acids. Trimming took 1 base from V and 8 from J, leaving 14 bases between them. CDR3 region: CASSLGKQGAEAFF. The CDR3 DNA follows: TGTGCCAGCAGCTTAGGAAAACAGGGAGCGGAAGCTTTCTTT.

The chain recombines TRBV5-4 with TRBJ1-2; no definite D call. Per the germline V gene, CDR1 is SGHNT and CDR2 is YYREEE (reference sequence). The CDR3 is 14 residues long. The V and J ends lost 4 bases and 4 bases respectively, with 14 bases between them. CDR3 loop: CASSPQRGSYGYTF. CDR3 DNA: TGTGCCAGCAGCCCCCAGAGAGGCTCCTATGGCTACACCTTC.

The CDR3 loop reads CASSQLRETQYF. Written as DNA, the CDR3 is TGTGCCAGCAGCCAGCTAAGAGAGACCCAGTACTTC. The chain combines TRBV3-1 (or the pseudogene TRBV3-2) with TRBJ2-5, with unresolved D. CDR1 LGHDT and CDR2 YNNKEL come from the germline V gene (reference sequence). With 3 bases removed from V and 4 bases from J, the gap between germline ends came to 6 bases. The CDR3 sequence is 12 residues long.

CDR3: CASGLVNTEAFF. The CDR3 region has the DNA TGTGCCAGCGGCCTGGTAAACACTGAAGCTTTCTTT. The chain recombines TRBV2 with TRBJ1-1; D unclear. Trimming removed 8 bases from V and 2 bases from J, with 9 bases in between. This CDR3 region has 12 residues. Germline CDR1 SNHLY, CDR2 FYNNEI.

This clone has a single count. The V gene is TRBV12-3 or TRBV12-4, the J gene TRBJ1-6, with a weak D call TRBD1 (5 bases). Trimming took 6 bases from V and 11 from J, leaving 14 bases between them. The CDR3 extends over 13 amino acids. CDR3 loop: CASRLGDWAPLHF. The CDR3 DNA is TGTGCCAGCAGGTTGGGGGACTGGGCACCCCTCCACTTT.

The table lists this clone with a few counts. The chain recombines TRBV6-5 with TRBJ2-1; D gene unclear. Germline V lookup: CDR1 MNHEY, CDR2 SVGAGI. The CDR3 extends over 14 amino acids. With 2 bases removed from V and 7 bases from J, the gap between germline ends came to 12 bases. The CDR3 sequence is CASSYNSPWNEQFF. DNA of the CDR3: TGTGCCAGCAGTTACAACAGCCCCTGGAATGAGCAGTTCTTC.

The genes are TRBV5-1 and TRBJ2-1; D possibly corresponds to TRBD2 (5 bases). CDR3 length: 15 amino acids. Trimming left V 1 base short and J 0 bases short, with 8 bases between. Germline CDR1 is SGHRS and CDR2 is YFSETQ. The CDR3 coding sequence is TGCGCCAGCAGCTTGAGCCGGGGCTCCTACAATGAGCAGTTCTTC. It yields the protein CASSLSRGSYNEQFF. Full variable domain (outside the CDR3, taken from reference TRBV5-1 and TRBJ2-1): KAGVTQTPRYLIKTRGQQVTLSCSPISGHRSVSWYQQTPGQGLQFLFEYFSETQRNKGNFPGRFSGRQFSNSRSEMNVSTLELGDSALYLCASSLSRGSYNEQFFGPGTRLTVL.

In nucleotides, the CDR3 is TGTGCCAGCAGTCAGGGGAACACTGAAGCTTTCTTT. As protein: CASSQGNTEAFF. This chain joins TRBV12-3 or TRBV12-4 and TRBJ1-1; TRBD1 is a possible D gene (5 bases). V dropped 5 bases and J dropped 1 base, with 5 bases sitting between them. CDR3 size: 12 residues.

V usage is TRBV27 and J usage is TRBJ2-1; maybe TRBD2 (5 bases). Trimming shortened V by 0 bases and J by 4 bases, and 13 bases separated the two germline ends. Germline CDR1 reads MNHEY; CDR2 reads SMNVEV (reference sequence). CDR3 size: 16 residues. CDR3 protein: CASSLSIDYLYNEQFF. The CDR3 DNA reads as TGTGCCAGCAGTTTATCGATCGACTACTTATACAATGAGCAGTTCTTC.

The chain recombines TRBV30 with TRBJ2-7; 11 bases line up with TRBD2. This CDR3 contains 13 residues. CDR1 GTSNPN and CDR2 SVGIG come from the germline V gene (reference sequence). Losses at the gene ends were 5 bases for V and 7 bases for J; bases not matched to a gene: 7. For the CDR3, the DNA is TGTGCCTGGGCGGAACTAGCGGGGGATGAGCAGTACTTC. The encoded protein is CAWAELAGDEQYF.

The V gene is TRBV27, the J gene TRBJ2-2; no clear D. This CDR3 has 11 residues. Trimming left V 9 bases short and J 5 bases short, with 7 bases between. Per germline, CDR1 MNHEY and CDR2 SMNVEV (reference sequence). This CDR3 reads CASGGTGELFF. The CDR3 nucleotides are TGTGCCAGTGGCGGTACCGGGGAGCTGTTTTTT.

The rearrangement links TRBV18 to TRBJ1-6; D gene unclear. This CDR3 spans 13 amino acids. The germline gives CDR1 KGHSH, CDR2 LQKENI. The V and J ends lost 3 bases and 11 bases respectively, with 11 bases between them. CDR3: CASSPTGNPPLHF. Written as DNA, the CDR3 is TGTGCCAGCTCACCGACGGGGAATCCACCCCTCCACTTT.

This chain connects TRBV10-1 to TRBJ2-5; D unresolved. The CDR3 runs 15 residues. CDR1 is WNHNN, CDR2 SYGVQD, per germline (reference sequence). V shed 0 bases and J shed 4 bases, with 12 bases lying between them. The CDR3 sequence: CASSESTFGGETQYF. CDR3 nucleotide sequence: TGCGCCAGCAGTGAGTCGACCTTTGGCGGAGAGACCCAGTACTTC.

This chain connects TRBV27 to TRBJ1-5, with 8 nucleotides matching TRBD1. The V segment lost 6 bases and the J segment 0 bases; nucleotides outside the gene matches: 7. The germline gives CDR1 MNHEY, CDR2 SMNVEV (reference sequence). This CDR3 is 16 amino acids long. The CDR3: CASSDTGGHSNQPQHF. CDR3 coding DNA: TGTGCCAGCAGCGATACAGGGGGACATAGCAATCAGCCCCAGCATTTT.

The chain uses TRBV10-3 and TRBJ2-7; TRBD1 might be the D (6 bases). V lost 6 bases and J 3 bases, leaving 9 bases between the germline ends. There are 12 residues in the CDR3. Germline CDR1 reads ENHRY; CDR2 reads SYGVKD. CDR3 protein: CAIRATGYEQYF. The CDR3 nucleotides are TGTGCCATCAGGGCGACAGGCTACGAGCAGTACTTC.